The entry below gives a single TCR beta chain sequence along with its context. Its antigen is undetermined. RNA totalling roughly 0.45 to 1 ug underwent reverse transcription with random hexamers. TCRdb analysed the immunoSEQ multiplex PCR reads with MiXCR anew, one entry per CDR3 protein. This table has around 200,000 distinct CDR3 sequences, about 94% appearing once. The sample belongs to a study of CD8 T cells in Susac syndrome. Study-wide points: The study recognized that its TCR sequencing and HLA analysis covered a relatively small number of individuals.

V gave up 5 bases and J gave up 7 bases, with 15 bases separating them. The V gene's germline CDR1 is SGHTA and CDR2 FQGNSA. There are 15 residues in the CDR3. From blood CD8+ and CD4+ T cells, the TCR beta chain was sequenced. Sequencing used CD4+ T cells from PBMCs. The clonotype comes from a human donor with multiple sclerosis. This chain connects TRBV7-2 to TRBJ1-6, with D possibly matching TRBD1 (5 bases). CDR3 loop: CASSPAGRGNSPLHF. CDR3 sequence (DNA): TGTGCCAGCAGCCCAGCTGGTCGGGGGAATTCACCCCTCCACTTT.